What follows are 17 T cell receptor beta chains derived from one specimen sequenced in a study of T cell changes during pregnancy in multiple sclerosis. Repertoires were generated with immunoSEQ multiplex PCR, while TCRdb's copy carries only in-frame clones and drops some. The table records approximately 68,000 clones, 91% of them present only once. The source material was peripheral blood, sampled in the third trimester of pregnancy. These receptors were obtained from a female donor in good health, enrolled as a control in a pregnancy study.

This clone is a singleton in its sample. J is TRBJ2-2 and V is TRBV7-2, with D unclear. V was trimmed by 5 bases and J by 2 bases, leaving 3 bases between them. The CDR3 extends over 12 amino acids. CDR1 is SGHTA and CDR2 is FQGNSA in the germline V gene. CDR3 amino acids: CASSVNTGELFF. The CDR3 DNA sequence: TGTGCCAGCAGCGTAAACACCGGGGAGCTGTTTTTT.

V and J are TRBV19 and TRBJ1-1; the D is unclear. The CDR3 spans 14 residues. V dropped 7 bases and J dropped 1 base, with 13 bases sitting between them. The germline V gene encodes CDR1 LNHDA and CDR2 SQIVND (reference sequence). CDR3 coding DNA: TGTGCCAGTACCCTTGGCGCAGGGAACACTGAAGCTTTCTTT. Protein: CASTLGAGNTEAFF. The whole variable domain, remainder taken from reference TRBV19 and TRBJ1-1, is DGGITQSPKYLFRKEGQNVTLSCEQNLNHDAMYWYRQDPGQGLRLIYYSQIVNDFQKGDIAEGYSVSREKKESFPLTVTSAQKNPTAFYLCASTLGAGNTEAFFGQGTRLTVV.

The chain joins TRBV9 to TRBJ2-3; 8 bases map to TRBD1. This CDR3 is built from 13 residues. V trimming: 6 bases; J trimming: 2 bases; junction bases outside the gene matches: 2. Germline assignment: CDR1 SGDLS and CDR2 YYNGEE. The CDR3 DNA reads as TGTGCCAGCAACAGGGGGTACACAGATACGCAGTATTTT. Residues: CASNRGYTDTQYF.

This clone was seen a handful of times. The chain recombines TRBV6-5 with TRBJ1-5; the D is unclear. Germline loops: CDR1 MNHEY, CDR2 SVGAGI. Trimming took off 6 bases at V and 0 bases at J, with 12 bases between the two ends. The CDR3 totals 15 residues. CDR3 residues: CASSAFINSNQPQHF. CDR3 in DNA: TGTGCCAGCAGCGCGTTCATCAATAGCAATCAGCCCCAGCATTTT.

This clone is a singleton in its sample. The J gene is TRBJ2-7, the V gene TRBV19; 12 bases align to TRBD2. The length of the CDR3 is 16 residues. V shed 5 bases, J shed 4 bases, and the junction held 9 bases outside the gene matches. Per the germline V gene, CDR1 is LNHDA and CDR2 is SQIVND (reference sequence). DNA of the CDR3: TGTGCCAGTAGTCCCACATCACTAGCGGGAGGATACGAGCAGTACTTC. It encodes CASSPTSLAGGYEQYF. The full variable domain, in which reference TRBV19 and TRBJ2-7 provide the parts outside the CDR3, is DGGITQSPKYLFRKEGQNVTLSCEQNLNHDAMYWYRQDPGQGLRLIYYSQIVNDFQKGDIAEGYSVSREKKESFPLTVTSAQKNPTAFYLCASSPTSLAGGYEQYFGPGTRLTVT.

The chain combines TRBV6-1 with TRBJ2-7; tentatively, D is TRBD2 (6 bases). Germline V gene data show CDR1 as MNHNS and CDR2 as SASEGT. V was trimmed by 4 bases and J by 3 bases, leaving 10 bases between them. CDR3 size: 13 residues. The CDR3 here is CASSAGTLYEQYF. The CDR3 bases are TGTGCCAGCAGTGCCGGGACTCTCTACGAGCAGTACTTC.

This clone came up a few times. The J gene is TRBJ2-7, the V gene TRBV2, with TRBD2 as a possible D gene (6 bases). V dropped 6 bases and J dropped 0 bases, with 12 bases sitting between them. Per germline, CDR1 SNHLY and CDR2 FYNNEI. There are 14 residues in the CDR3. The CDR3 spells CASRLLASSYEQYF. The DNA of the CDR3 is TGTGCCAGCAGGCTACTAGCCTCCTCCTACGAGCAGTACTTC.

CDR3 coding DNA: TGCGCCAGCAGCTTTAGAACAGGCAACACTGAAGCTTTCTTT. Encoded protein: CASSFRTGNTEAFF. This sequence joins TRBV5-1 and TRBJ1-1; D possibly corresponds to TRBD1 (5 bases). The CDR3 length is 14 residues. Germline V CDR1 and CDR2: SGHRS, YFSETQ. V shed 2 bases and J shed 2 bases, with 10 bases lying between them.

CDR3 sequence (DNA): TGTGCCAGCAGCATCACAATACCGCCTAATGAAAAACTGTTTTTT. Its translation is CASSITIPPNEKLFF. V is TRBV6-5 and J is TRBJ1-4; the D is unclear. Trimming stripped 6 bases from V and 3 bases from J, with 14 bases between. This CDR3 is 15 amino acids long. The V gene's germline CDR1 is MNHEY and CDR2 SVGAGI.

This clone was picked up one time. The chain has TRBV7-9 and TRBJ2-1; D ambiguous. Germline values: CDR1 SEHNR, CDR2 FQNEAQ (reference sequence). The CDR3 consists of 15 residues. With 5 bases removed from V and 7 bases from J, the gap between germline ends came to 18 bases. The CDR3 region has the DNA TGTGCCAGCAGCCCGACGGGTATCCCCTCGAATGAGCAGTTCTTC. The encoded protein is CASSPTGIPSNEQFF.

The chain links TRBV7-2 to TRBJ1-1; maybe TRBD1 (6 bases). The CDR3 sequence is 15 residues long. The V and J ends lost 1 base and 2 bases respectively, with 11 bases between them. Germline V gene data show CDR1 as SGHTA and CDR2 as FQGNSA. The chain's CDR3 is CASSLVRGGNTEAFF. CDR3 coding DNA: TGTGCCAGCAGCTTAGTACGTGGGGGCAACACTGAAGCTTTCTTT.

This chain's CDR3 is CASSVAGSNNSPLHF. The CDR3 DNA is TGTGCCAGCAGCGTAGCAGGGTCAAACAATTCACCCCTCCACTTT. The rearrangement links TRBV9 to TRBJ1-6; D may be TRBD1 (5 bases). Trimming stripped 0 bases from V and 7 bases from J, with 11 bases between. CDR1 and CDR2 from the germline V gene are SGDLS and YYNGEE. This CDR3 spans 15 amino acids.

This rearrangement joins TRBV6-1 to TRBJ1-1; 7 positions agree with TRBD1. Germline V gene data show CDR1 as MNHNS and CDR2 as SASEGT. Unmatched junction bases numbered 2, after V lost 1 base and J lost 0 bases. The CDR3 is made up of 15 amino acids. CDR3 protein: CASSEDRGVNTEAFF. CDR3 DNA sequence: TGTGCCAGCAGTGAAGACAGGGGAGTGAACACTGAAGCTTTCTTT.

The sample holds one count of this clone. The chain recombines TRBV18 with TRBJ1-5, with 9 bases aligning to TRBD1. Germline V gives CDR1 KGHSH, CDR2 LQKENI. The J segment lost 6 bases and the V segment lost 0 bases, leaving 6 bases of the junction unmatched. The CDR3 is made up of 16 amino acids. CDR3 in amino acids: CASSPPGTGRSQPQHF. DNA of the CDR3: TGTGCCAGCTCACCACCGGGGACAGGGAGAAGTCAGCCCCAGCATTTT.

This clone appeared a single time. This chain links TRBV6-5 with TRBJ1-2, with 7 bases lining up with TRBD1. Germline values: CDR1 MNHEY, CDR2 SVGAGI. The length of the CDR3 is 14 residues. J gave up 6 bases and V 2 bases, and 6 bases lay outside the gene matches. CDR3 DNA sequence: TGTGCCAGCAGTTACCGACAGGGAATAGATGGCTACACCTTC. Its translation: CASSYRQGIDGYTF.

Only a few counts were recorded for this clone. V gene TRBV6-1 combines with J gene TRBJ1-2; TRBD1 is a possible D gene (6 bases). The V gene lost 1 base and the J gene lost 3 bases, with 6 bases spanning the gap. Looked up from germline, CDR1 is MNHNS and CDR2 is SASEGT. CDR3 length: 13 amino acids. CDR3 nucleotides: TGTGCCAGCAGTGAAGACAGGGACTATGGCTACACCTTC. As protein: CASSEDRDYGYTF.

The J gene is TRBJ2-7, the V gene TRBV25-1; tentatively, D is TRBD2 (5 bases). Trimming pared 3 bases from V and 3 bases from J, leaving 12 bases between. The CDR3 is made up of 14 amino acids. Germline V lookup: CDR1 MGHDK, CDR2 SYGVNS. In nucleotides, the CDR3 is TGTGCCAGCAGTGACGACGTACGGGGCTACGAGCAGTACTTC. Encoded protein: CASSDDVRGYEQYF.